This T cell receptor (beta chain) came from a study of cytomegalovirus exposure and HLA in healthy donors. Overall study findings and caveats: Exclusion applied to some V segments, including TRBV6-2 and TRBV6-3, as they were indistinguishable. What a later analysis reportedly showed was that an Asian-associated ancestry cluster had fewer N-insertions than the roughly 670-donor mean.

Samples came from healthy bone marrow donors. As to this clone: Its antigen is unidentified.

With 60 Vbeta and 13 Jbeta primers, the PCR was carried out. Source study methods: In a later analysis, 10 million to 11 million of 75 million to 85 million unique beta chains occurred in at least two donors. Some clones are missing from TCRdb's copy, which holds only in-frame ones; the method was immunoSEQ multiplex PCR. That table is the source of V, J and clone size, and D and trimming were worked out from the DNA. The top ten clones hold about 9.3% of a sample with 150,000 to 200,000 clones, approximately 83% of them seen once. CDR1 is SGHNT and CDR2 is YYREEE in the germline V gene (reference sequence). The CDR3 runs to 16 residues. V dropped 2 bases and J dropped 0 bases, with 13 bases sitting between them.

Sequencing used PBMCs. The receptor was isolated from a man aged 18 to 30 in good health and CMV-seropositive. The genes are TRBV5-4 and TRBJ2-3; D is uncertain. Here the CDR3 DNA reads TGTGCCAGCAGCTTCGCGGCTACCGCTAGCACAGATACGCAGTATTTT. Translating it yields CASSFAATASTDTQYF.